This is a list of T cell receptor beta chains from one sample in a study of T-cell reconstitution after alpha-beta-depleted transplantation in children. TCRdb reprocessed the PCR reads via MiXCR and lists one record per CDR3 protein. The repertoire holds about 410,000 distinct CDR3 sequences, 20% seen once, with 3.8% in the top ten. The sample was PBMCs from the stem cell graft donor, taken from the stem cell graft. These receptors all come from a human donor who donated a stem cell graft to a child with acute myeloid leukemia. CDR3s include the opening cysteine and the closing phenylalanine or tryptophan. A D gene is named only where the DNA matches it firmly. Clone size, where shown, is once, few, many, or a class for clones that have expanded.

>few|TRBV12-3/TRBV12-4|-|TRBJ2-3
TGTGCCAGCAGTTTAGGCCTTGGGCGCACAGATACGCAGTATTTT
CASSLGLGRTDTQYF
>-|TRBV6-1|-|TRBJ1-5
TGTGCCAGCAGTGAGGGGGGAGGACAGCCCCAGCATTTT
CASSEGGGQPQHF
>-|TRBV3-1|-|TRBJ2-7
TGTGCCAGCAGCCAAGGAGGGCTAGCGCCCTACGAGCAGTACTTC
CASSQGGLAPYEQYF
>few|TRBV12-3/TRBV12-4|-|TRBJ2-7
TGTGCCAGCAGTCCGAGAAGTGTTTCCTACGAGCAGTACTTC
CASSPRSVSYEQYF
>-|TRBV28|-|TRBJ2-5
TGTGCCAGCAGTTTATTGCTGCGGCGGGAGACCCAGTACTTC
CASSLLLRRETQYF
>few|TRBV20-1|-|TRBJ2-5
TGCAGTGTTCCTACCGGGTCCCACGGCGGGACCCAGTACTTC
CSVPTGSHGGTQYF
>-|TRBV5-1|TRBD2|TRBJ2-1
TGCGCCAGCAGCTTGGACGCCTCCAATAAAGCGGGAGTAGGAAATGAGCAGTTCTTC
CASSLDASNKAGVGNEQFF
>many|TRBV20-1|TRBD2|TRBJ2-1
TGCAGTGCTAGTGGTAGCGGGAGTATCTACAATGAGCAGTTCTTC
CSASGSGSIYNEQFF
>few|TRBV5-1|-|TRBJ1-2
TGCGCCAGCAGCTTGCAGGGAGACCTTAACTATGGCTACACCTTC
CASSLQGDLNYGYTF
>few|TRBV7-2|-|TRBJ2-7
TGTGCCAGCAGCTCCGTAGGGAGAAAGAAAGAGCAGTACTTC
CASSSVGRKKEQYF
>few|TRBV7-2|TRBD2|TRBJ2-7
TGTGCCAGCAGCCCTAATAGCGGGAGTTCGTACGAGCAGTACTTC
CASSPNSGSSYEQYF
>-|TRBV5-1|TRBD2|TRBJ2-7
TGCGCCAGCAGCGCCAGACTAGCGGGAGCCTACGAGCAGTACTTC
CASSARLAGAYEQYF
>-|TRBV29-1|-|TRBJ2-1
TGCAGCGTTGAACCAAGGGGCTCCTACAATGAGCAGTTCTTC
CSVEPRGSYNEQFF
>-|TRBV7-2|TRBD2|TRBJ2-1
TGTGCCAGCAGACTAGCGGGGCGGAATGAGCAGTTCTTC
CASRLAGRNEQFF
>few|TRBV16|TRBD2|TRBJ2-1
TGTGCCAGCAGCCAATACGGGACTAGGCACAATGAGCAGTTCTTC
CASSQYGTRHNEQFF
>few|TRBV7-2|-|TRBJ2-7
TGTGCCAGCAGCTTAGACAGGGCCTCCTACGAGCAGTACTTC
CASSLDRASYEQYF
>few|TRBV12-3/TRBV12-4|-|TRBJ1-1
TGTGCCAGCACGACAGGATTTACTGAAGCTTTCTTT
CASTTGFTEAFF
>many|TRBV5-1|-|TRBJ2-1
TGCGCCAGCAGCCCGGAGACTAGGCTAAATGAGCAGTTCTTC
CASSPETRLNEQFF
>many|TRBV20-1|-|TRBJ2-2
TGCAGTGCTAGACAGGGAACCGGGGAGCTGTTTTTT
CSARQGTGELFF
>many|TRBV29-1|TRBD1|TRBJ2-3
TGCAGCGTCAAAGGGACAGGGGGCACAGATACGCAGTATTTT
CSVKGTGGTDTQYF
>many|TRBV19|TRBD2|TRBJ2-1
TGTGCCAGTGGTAGCGGGAGAACCCTTGGCAATGAGCAGTTCTTC
CASGSGRTLGNEQFF
>-|TRBV7-2|TRBD1|TRBJ2-3
TGTGCCAGCAGCTGGACAGGGGGGGGCACAGATACGCAGTATTTT
CASSWTGGGTDTQYF
>many|TRBV15|-|TRBJ2-1
TGTGCCACCAGCAGAGTCGGCAGAACTACCTACAATGAGCAGTTCTTC
CATSRVGRTTYNEQFF
>-|TRBV7-8|TRBD2|TRBJ2-7
TGTGCCAGCAGCTTCCCACTAGCGGGGTACTCCTACGAGCAGTACTTC
CASSFPLAGYSYEQYF
>few|TRBV7-7|TRBD1|TRBJ2-2
TGTGCTAGCAGCTTACAGGGGCTTAACACCGGGGAGCTGTTTTTT
CASSLQGLNTGELFF
>few|TRBV28|TRBD2|TRBJ2-3
TGTGCCAGCAGTTCCCCGGGACTAGCCCTCGGGGATACGCAGTATTTT
CASSSPGLALGDTQYF
>-|TRBV10-3|TRBD1|TRBJ2-1
TGTGCCATCAGCCTGACAGGGAAGAGCTCCTACAATGAGCAGTTCTTC
CAISLTGKSSYNEQFF
>-|TRBV12-3/TRBV12-4|-|TRBJ1-1
TGTGCCAGCAGCCCTGATCGGGAAGAAGCTTTCTTT
CASSPDREEAFF
>few|TRBV15|-|TRBJ2-7
TGTGCCACCAGCAGAGGGAGGGAAGCCTACGAGCAGTACTTC
CATSRGREAYEQYF
>few|TRBV6-2/TRBV6-3|TRBD2|TRBJ2-3
TGTGCCAGCAGTTACGGGGCGGGAGCGTCAGATACGCAGTATTTT
CASSYGAGASDTQYF
>-|TRBV20-1|-|TRBJ2-7
TGCAGTGCTAGAACCGGACTGGTATCCTACGAGCAGTACTTC
CSARTGLVSYEQYF
>-|TRBV2|TRBD2|TRBJ2-2
TGTGCCAGCAGTGGAAGGACTAGCGGGAGACTCGGGGAGCTGTTTTTT
CASSGRTSGRLGELFF
>few|TRBV28|TRBD1|TRBJ1-2
TGTGCCAGCAGTGGGGACAGGGGGAACTATGGCTACACCTTC
CASSGDRGNYGYTF
>-|TRBV4-2|-|TRBJ2-6
TGTGCCAGCAGCCAAGACAAGACATCTGGGGCCAACGTCCTGACTTTC
CASSQDKTSGANVLTF
>-|TRBV6-1|TRBD1|TRBJ2-2
TGTGCCAGCAGTGACAGGGGGCTGGGGACCGGGGAGCTGTTTTTT
CASSDRGLGTGELFF
>-|TRBV20-1|TRBD2|TRBJ2-1
TGCAAATCCGGGACTAGCGGGAGAGGTAGCAACAATGAGCAGTTCTTC
CKSGTSGRGSNNEQFF
>many|TRBV12-3/TRBV12-4|-|TRBJ2-2
TGTGCCAGCAAACTGGACAGTACGAACACCGGGGAGCTGTTTTTT
CASKLDSTNTGELFF
>few|TRBV4-1|TRBD1|TRBJ2-7
TGCGCCAGCAGCCAAGGGGACAGGGGGCAAGACGAGCAGTACTTC
CASSQGDRGQDEQYF
>-|TRBV21-1|-|TRBJ1-5
TGTGCCAGCAGCAATTGTGCATGGCGGGCAGGCGACAATCAGCCCCAGCATTTT
CASSNCAWRAGDNQPQHF